Described below is a single T cell receptor beta chain sequence and its context. The data belong to a study of blood T cell repertoires in COVID-19. Methods used by the authors: Amplification of reference gene primers was used by the study to estimate nucleated cell counts. Data came from immunoSEQ multiplex PCR; TCRdb stores just in-frame clones and leaves some out. V and J calls and clone size are given by that table; D and trimming were obtained from the DNA. The repertoire consists of 60,000 to 80,000 clones, with 85% occurring once and the leading ten covering approximately 25%. With 0 bases removed from V and 0 bases from J, the gap between germline ends came to 10 bases. The CDR3 runs 16 residues. CDR1 and CDR2 from the germline V gene are SGHRS and YFSETQ.

What was sequenced was peripheral blood. The receptor was isolated from a man aged 45-65 years with acute or convalescent COVID-19. J is TRBJ2-1 and V is TRBV5-1; no definite D call. DNA of the CDR3: TGCGCCAGCAGCTTGGATGGCTGGAGCTCCTACAATGAGCAGTTCTTC. Translating gives CASSLDGWSSYNEQFF.